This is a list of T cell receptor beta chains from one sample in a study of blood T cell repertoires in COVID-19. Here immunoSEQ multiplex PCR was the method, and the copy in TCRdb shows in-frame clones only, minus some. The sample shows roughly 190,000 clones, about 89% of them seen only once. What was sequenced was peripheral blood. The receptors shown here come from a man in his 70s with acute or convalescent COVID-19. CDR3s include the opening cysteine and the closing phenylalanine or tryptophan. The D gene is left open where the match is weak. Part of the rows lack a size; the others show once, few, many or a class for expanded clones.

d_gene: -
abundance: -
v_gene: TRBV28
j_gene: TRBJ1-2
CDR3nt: TGTGCCACCCCTTCGAGGGTGGGAAACTATGGCTACACCTTC
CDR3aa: CATPSRVGNYGYTF

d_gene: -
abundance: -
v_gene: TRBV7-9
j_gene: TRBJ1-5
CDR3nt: TGTGCCAGCAGCTCTCACCTAGACAGAAGCAATCAGCCCCAGCATTTT
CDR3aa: CASSSHLDRSNQPQHF

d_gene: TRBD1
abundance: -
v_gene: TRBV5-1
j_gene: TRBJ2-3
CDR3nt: TGCGCCAGCAGCTACCGGGACAGAAGCACAGATACGCAGTATTTT
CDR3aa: CASSYRDRSTDTQYF

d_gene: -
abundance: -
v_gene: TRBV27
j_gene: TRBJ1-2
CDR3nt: TGTGCCAGCAGTTTTAAGAGCAGGGGCTATGGCTACACCTTC
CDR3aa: CASSFKSRGYGYTF

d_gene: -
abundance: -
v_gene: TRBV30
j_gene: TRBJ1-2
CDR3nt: TGTGCCTGGAGTGATCCGGGGTTTGGGGACTATGGCTACACCTTC
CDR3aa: CAWSDPGFGDYGYTF

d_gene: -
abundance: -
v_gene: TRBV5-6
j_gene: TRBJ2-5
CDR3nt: TGTGCCAGCAGCTTCAACAGCCTTGGGACCCAGTACTTC
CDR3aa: CASSFNSLGTQYF

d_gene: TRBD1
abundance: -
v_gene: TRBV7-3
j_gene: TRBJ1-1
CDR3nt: TGTGCCAGCAGTCAACCCTCAGGGGGCCTTGTTAGCACTGAAGCTTTCTTT
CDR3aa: CASSQPSGGLVSTEAFF

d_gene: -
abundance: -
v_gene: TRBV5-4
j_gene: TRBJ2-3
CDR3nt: TGTGCCAGCAGCTTTTATAACACAGATACGCAGTATTTT
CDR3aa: CASSFYNTDTQYF

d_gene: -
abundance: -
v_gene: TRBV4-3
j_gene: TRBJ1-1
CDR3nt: TGCGCCAGCAGCCAAGTGGGGGGTAACACTGAAGCTTTCTTT
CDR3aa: CASSQVGGNTEAFF

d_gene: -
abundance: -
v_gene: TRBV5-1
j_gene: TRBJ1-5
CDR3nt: TGCGCCAGCAGCTTGGGGTACGGGATAGAGCCCCAGCATTTT
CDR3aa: CASSLGYGIEPQHF

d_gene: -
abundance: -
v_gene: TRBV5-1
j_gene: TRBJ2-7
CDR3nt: TGCGCCAGCAGGGGGGGGCCCTACGAGCAGTACTTC
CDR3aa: CASRGGPYEQYF

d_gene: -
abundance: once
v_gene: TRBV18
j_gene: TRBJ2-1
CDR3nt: TGTGCCAGCTCACCGGCGGTCCCTTCCTACAATGAGCAGTTCTTC
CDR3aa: CASSPAVPSYNEQFF

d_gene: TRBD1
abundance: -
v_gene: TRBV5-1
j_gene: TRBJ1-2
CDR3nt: TGCGCCAGCAGCTTGGGGGACAGGGTTGGCGGCTACACCTTC
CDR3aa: CASSLGDRVGGYTF

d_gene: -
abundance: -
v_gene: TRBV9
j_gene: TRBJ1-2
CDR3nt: TGTGCCAGCAGCACAGGTGATGGCTACACCTTC
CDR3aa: CASSTGDGYTF

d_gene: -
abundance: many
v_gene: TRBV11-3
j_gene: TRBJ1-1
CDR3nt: TGTGCCAGCAGCTTAGGGGCTGGCCAGGGGAACACTGAAGCTTTCTTT
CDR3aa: CASSLGAGQGNTEAFF

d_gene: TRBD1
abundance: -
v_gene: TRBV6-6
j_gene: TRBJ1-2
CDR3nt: TGTGCCAGCAGTCGACTTCCGGGCCGGGACAGTTTCAACTATGGCTACACCTTC
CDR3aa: CASSRLPGRDSFNYGYTF

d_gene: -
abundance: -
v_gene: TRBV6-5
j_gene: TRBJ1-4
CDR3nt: TGTGCCAGCAGACGACAGGCCGCGGGAAAACTGTTTTTT
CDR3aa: CASRRQAAGKLFF

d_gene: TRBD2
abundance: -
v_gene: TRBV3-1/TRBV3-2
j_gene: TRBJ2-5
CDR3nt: TGTGCCAGCAGCCAAATCGGCGGGGGGGAGACCCAGTACTTC
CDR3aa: CASSQIGGGETQYF

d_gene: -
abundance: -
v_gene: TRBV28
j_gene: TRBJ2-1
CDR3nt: TGTGCCAGCAGAACCGAGGGGGGGACCTACAATGAGCAGTTCTTC
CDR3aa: CASRTEGGTYNEQFF

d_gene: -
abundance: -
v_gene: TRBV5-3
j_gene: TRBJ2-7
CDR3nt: TGTGCCAGAAGACTGCCCTGTCCCTACGAGCAGTACTTC
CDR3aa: CARRLPCPYEQYF

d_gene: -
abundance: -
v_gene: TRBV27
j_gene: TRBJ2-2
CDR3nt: TGTGCCAGCAGCAAACTAGTGTTGAACACCGGGGAGCTGTTTTTT
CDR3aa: CASSKLVLNTGELFF

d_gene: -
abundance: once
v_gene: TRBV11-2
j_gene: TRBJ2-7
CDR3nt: TGTGCCAGCAGTCACTACGAGCAGTACTTC
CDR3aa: CASSHYEQYF

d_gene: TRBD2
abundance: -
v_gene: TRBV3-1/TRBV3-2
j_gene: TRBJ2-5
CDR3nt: TGTGCCAGCAGCCAGGGACTAGCGGCCAGCACAGAGACCCAGTACTTC
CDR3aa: CASSQGLAASTETQYF

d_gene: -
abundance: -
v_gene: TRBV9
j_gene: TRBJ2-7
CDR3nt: TGTGCCAGCAGCGTGGAGGGGTACGAGCAGTACTTC
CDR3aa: CASSVEGYEQYF

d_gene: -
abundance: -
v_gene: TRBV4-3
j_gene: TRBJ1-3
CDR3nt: TGCGCCAGCAGCCAAGACCTTTGGGGGGCTGGAAACACCATATATTTT
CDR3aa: CASSQDLWGAGNTIYF

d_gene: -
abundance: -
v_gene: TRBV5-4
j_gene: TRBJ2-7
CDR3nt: TGTGCCAGCAGCATAGACACGAACGAGCAGTACTTC
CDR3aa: CASSIDTNEQYF

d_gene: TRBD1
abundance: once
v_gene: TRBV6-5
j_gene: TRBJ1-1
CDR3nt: TGTGCCAGCAAGTGGGACAGGGATACGACTGAAGCTTTCTTT
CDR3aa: CASKWDRDTTEAFF

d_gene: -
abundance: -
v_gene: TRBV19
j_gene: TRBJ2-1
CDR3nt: TGTGCCAGCTCGGACAGCTCCTACAATGAGCAGTTCTTC
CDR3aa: CASSDSSYNEQFF

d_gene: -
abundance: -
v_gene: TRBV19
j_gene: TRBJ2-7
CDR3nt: TGTGCCAGTAGTATAGATCTTCTTCGGCTAGCGAGTTACGAGCAGTACTTC
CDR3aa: CASSIDLLRLASYEQYF

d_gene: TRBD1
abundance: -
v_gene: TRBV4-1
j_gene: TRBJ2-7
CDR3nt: TGCGCCAGCAGCCAAGCCCACGGGACAGGTCCCTTCCACGAGCAGTACTTC
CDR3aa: CASSQAHGTGPFHEQYF

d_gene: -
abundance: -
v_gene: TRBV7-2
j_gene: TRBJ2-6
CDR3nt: TGTGCCAGCAGCTCCTACAGGGCTGGGGCCAACGTCCTGACTTTC
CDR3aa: CASSSYRAGANVLTF

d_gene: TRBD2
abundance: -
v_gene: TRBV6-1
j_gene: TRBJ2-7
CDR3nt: TGTGCCAGCAGTGAAGGGGGGACTACATACGAGCAGTACTTC
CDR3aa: CASSEGGTTYEQYF

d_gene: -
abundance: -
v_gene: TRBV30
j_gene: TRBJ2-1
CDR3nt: TGTGCCTCGAAGCGGGTAAGCTCCTACAATGAGCAGTTCTTC
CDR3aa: CASKRVSSYNEQFF

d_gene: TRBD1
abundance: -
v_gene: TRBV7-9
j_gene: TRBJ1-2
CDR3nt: TGTGCCAGCAGCTTAGTACCTGACAGGGGGCAGGTCGGCTACACCTTC
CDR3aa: CASSLVPDRGQVGYTF

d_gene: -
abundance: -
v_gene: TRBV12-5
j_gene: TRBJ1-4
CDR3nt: TGTGCTACTAGTGGGGGGGCGAATGAAAAACTGTTTTTT
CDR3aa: CATSGGANEKLFF

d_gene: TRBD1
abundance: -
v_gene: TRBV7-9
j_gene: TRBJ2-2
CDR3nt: TGTGCCAGCAGCTCTCTCACAGGGGTCCACACCGGGGAGCTGTTTTTT
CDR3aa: CASSSLTGVHTGELFF

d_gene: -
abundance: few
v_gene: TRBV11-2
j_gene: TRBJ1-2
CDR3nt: TGTGCCAGCAGCCCCATGTTGGCAACTAACTATGGCTACACCTTC
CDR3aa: CASSPMLATNYGYTF